What follows is one TCR beta chain and its context. Its antigen target is currently unknown. Per-base qualities were not stored, and no clone one base away is much larger. A single peripheral blood draw of about 120 mL on average was collected from each donor into heparinised tubes. A BD FACSAria II and a panel including CD45RO, CCR7, CD25, CD127, CD95 and CD27 were used to sort naive, central memory, regulatory and stem cell-like memory CD4+ T cells. A purity above 95% was achieved for all sorted populations. PBMCs were isolated immediately by Lymphoprep density gradient centrifugation and stained directly without culture. To minimize batch effects, samples were stained and sorted in pairs, one healthy donor with one patient per experiment. The record originates from a study of beta chain features in type 1 diabetes (dated by TCRdb to 2017 to 2018). For the wider study: Mean age, gender distribution, total cell number and subset yield did not differ between patients and healthy donors. The study compared the TCRB repertoires of sorted circulating CD4+ T cell subsets in recently diagnosed type 1 diabetes patients with those in matched healthy donors. Regulatory and stem cell-like memory subsets were obtained from only 8 patients and about 8 healthy donors, while naive and central memory subsets were obtained from all 30 or so donors. Across all samples, 107,917,701 sorted cells were examined, and cell number per subset correlated strongly with RNA yield.

The entire isolated RNA was reverse transcribed using the High Capacity cDNA Reverse Transcription Kit, and thus expressed TCRB transcripts were sequenced. Deep immunoSEQ sequencing was performed on naive, central memory and regulatory T cell samples, with an average of about 4 million total reads per sample. Sorted cells were lysed in RLT buffer and RNA was extracted with DNase-treated RNeasy Micro or Mini kits, depending on cell number. Each cell subset was processed separately to prevent cross-contamination, with patient and healthy donor samples processed together. TCRB sequences were amplified from cDNA with the immunoSEQ multiplex PCR, producing 87-bp fragments spanning the CDR3 region. Amplicons were sequenced on the Illumina HiSeq platform. Per the original workflow: Synthetic template baselines were used to correct PCR bias computationally, reads within Hamming distance 2 were collapsed together, and singletons that could not be merged were discarded. Reads were aligned against IMGT so that V, D and J genes, CDR3 length and insertions or deletions at six rearrangement sites could be assigned. Within each subset, clonotype counts were normalized to sorted cell number, and only after that were true diversity and Gini coefficients computed with the tcR R package. The overlap coefficient, calculated on TCRB nucleotide sequences, was used to quantify repertoire sharing. Out-of-frame TCRB sequences from naive cells were analyzed to stand in for the pre-selection repertoire. Imported from immuneACCESS, the table was reduced by TCRdb to in-frame sequences with V and J called. These copies leave out some clones; in studies compared against another copy, an unresolved V gene accounts for under half, and the cause of the remainder is not known. Clone size and the V and J calls come from that table; the DNA yielded D and trimming. In all, the sample holds 900,000 or so clones, and 15% to 20% of those were seen once. In total, the top ten clones hold 0.02% to 0.025% of the sample.

CDR1 and CDR2 are drawn from the germline V gene: MGHRA, YSYEKL. The CDR3 has 18 amino acids, counting the end cysteine and phenylalanine. Of all the DNA, just the CDR3 is kept, 54 bases in frame from base 1. Germline trimming amounts to 4 bases on V and 0 bases on J, with 6 as the count of junction bases outside the gene matches. The full study reports these points: Because cDNA was sequenced instead of genomic DNA, highly expressing activated cells could be over-represented, though the groups showed no difference in activation or CD3 levels. Shorter templates might be favored by PCR, yet because patient and control samples were amplified and corrected together, any such skew would affect both groups equally. Because small numbers of individuals were included in the HLA sub-analyses, any influence of HLA type on TCRB rearrangement was left unresolved. Patients with type 1 diabetes made fewer insertions and deleted more nucleotides at VDJ recombination sites, implying thymic rearrangement abnormalities. In all four CD4+ subsets, TCRB CDR3 length was moderately but significantly shorter in type 1 diabetes patients. The naive, central memory and regulatory TCRB repertoires appeared to resemble one another more closely among patients than among healthy donors.

The source is a woman under 30 in good health. Specimen: naive CD4+ T cells from blood. Taken with the paper, the label for cell subset or site translates to: true naive CD4+ T cells. The rearrangement joined TRBV4-1 to TRBJ2-6; 10 bases in between match TRBD1. This receptor has the CDR3 CASSPQDRGASGANVLTF. The DNA sequence follows: TGCGCCAGCAGCCCACAGGACAGGGGGGCCTCTGGGGCCAACGTCCTGACTTTC.